The following is a T cell receptor beta chain sequence with its context. The antigen is not known. In germline, CDR1 is SGHKS, CDR2 YYEKEE (reference sequence). CDR3 length: 14 residues. The data stem from a study of CXCR3-negative and CXCR3-positive naive CD8 T cells. General study findings and limits: Surface CD5 looked about the same in the naive subsets, so the authors worked out TCR strength from TRB CDR3 properties.

Libraries were UMI-labeled 5' RACE TRB cDNA. Reprocessing the 5' RACE reads, TCRdb reports a single entry for every CDR3 protein and omits DNA. The specimen's table records more than 45,000 distinct CDR3 sequences. Sample: memory CD8+ T cells from blood. This clonotype was sampled from a human donor in good health. Some clones in this sample may be carry-over from other donors' samples. V gene TRBV5-5 combines with J gene TRBJ1-5. This chain's CDR3 is CASSLYGNNQPQHF.